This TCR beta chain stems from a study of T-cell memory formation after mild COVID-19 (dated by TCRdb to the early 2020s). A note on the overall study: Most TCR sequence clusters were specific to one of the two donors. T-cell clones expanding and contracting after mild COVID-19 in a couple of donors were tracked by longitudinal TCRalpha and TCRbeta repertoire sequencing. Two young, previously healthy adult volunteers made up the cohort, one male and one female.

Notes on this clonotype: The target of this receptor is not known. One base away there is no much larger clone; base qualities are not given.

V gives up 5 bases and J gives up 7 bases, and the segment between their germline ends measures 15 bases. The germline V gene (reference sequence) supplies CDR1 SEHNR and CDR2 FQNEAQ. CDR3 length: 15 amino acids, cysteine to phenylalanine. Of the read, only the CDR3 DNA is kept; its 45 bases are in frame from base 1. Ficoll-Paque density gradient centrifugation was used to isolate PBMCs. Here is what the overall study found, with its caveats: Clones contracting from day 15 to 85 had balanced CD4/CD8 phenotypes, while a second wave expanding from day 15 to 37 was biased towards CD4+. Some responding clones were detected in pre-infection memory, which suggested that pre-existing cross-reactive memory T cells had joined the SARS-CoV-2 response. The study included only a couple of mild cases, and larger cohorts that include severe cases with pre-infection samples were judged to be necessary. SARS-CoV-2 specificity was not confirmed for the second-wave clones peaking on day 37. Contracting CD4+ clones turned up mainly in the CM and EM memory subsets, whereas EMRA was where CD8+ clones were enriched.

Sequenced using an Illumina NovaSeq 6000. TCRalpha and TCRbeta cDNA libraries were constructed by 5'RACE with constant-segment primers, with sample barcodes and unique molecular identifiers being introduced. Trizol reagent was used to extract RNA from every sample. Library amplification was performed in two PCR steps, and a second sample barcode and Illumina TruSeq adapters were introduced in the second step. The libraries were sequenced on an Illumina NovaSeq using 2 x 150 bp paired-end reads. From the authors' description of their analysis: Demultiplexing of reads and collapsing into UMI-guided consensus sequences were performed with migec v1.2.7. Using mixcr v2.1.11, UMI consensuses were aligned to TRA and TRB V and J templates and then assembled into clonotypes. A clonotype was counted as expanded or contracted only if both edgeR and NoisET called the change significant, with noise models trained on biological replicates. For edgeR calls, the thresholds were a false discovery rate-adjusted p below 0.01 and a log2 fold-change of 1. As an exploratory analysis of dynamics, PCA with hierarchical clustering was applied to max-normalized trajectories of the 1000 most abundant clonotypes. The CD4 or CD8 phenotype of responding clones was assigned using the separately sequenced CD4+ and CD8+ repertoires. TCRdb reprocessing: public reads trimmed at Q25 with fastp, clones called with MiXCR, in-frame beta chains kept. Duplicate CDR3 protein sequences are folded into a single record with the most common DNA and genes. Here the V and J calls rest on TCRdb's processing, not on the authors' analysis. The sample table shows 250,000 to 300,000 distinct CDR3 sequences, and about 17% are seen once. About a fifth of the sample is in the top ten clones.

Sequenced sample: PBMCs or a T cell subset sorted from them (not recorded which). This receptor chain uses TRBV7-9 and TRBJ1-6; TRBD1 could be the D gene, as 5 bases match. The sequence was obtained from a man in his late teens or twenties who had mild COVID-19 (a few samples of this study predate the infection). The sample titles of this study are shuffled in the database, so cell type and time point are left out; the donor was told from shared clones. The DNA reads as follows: TGTGCCAGCAGCGTCAGGGATCGAGAGAATTCACCCCTCCACTTT. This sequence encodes CASSVRDRENSPLHF.